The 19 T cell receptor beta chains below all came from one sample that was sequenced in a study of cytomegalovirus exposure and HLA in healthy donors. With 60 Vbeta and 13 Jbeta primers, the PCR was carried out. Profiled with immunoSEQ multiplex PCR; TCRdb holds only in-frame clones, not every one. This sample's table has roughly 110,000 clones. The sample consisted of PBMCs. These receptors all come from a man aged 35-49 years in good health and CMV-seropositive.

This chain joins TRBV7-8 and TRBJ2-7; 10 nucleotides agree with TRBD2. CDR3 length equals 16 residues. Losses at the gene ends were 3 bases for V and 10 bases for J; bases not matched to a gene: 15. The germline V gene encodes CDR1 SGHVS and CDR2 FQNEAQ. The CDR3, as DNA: TGTGCCAGCAGCTTCGAAAACTTGAGCGGGAGGGTCCGACAGTACTTC. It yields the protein CASSFENLSGRVRQYF.

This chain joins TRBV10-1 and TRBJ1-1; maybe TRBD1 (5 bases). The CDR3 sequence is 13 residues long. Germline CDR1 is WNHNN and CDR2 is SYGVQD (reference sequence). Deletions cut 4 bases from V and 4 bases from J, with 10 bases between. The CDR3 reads CASSGPGGTEAFF. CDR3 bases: TGCGCCAGCAGTGGACCCGGGGGCACTGAAGCTTTCTTT.

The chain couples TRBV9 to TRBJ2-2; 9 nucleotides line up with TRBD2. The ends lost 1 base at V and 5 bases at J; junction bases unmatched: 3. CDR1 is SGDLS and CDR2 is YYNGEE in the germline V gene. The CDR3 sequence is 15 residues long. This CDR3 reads CASSVLAGKTGELFF. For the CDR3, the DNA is TGTGCCAGCAGCGTACTAGCGGGAAAGACCGGGGAGCTGTTTTTT.

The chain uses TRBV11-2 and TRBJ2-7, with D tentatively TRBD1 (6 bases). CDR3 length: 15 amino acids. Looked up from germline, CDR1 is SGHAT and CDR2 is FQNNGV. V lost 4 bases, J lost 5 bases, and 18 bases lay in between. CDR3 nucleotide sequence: TGTGCCAGCAGCTCCGCACAGGGATCCAAAAACGAGCAGTACTTC. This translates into CASSSAQGSKNEQYF. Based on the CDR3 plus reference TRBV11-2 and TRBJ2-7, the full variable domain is EAGVAQSPRYKIIEKRQSVAFWCNPISGHATLYWYQQILGQGPKLLIQFQNNGVVDDSQLPKDRFSAERLKGVDSTLKIQPAKLEDSAVYLCASSSAQGSKNEQYFGPGTRLTVT.

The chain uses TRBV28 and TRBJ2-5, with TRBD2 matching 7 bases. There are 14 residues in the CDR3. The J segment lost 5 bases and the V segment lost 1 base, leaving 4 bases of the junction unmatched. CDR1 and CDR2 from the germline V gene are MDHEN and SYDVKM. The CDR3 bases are TGTGCCAGCAGTTTATATTCCGGGAGGGAGACCCAGTACTTC. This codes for CASSLYSGRETQYF.

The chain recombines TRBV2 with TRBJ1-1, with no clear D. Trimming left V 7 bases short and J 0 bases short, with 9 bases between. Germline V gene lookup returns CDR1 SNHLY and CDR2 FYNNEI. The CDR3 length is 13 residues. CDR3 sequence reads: CASTNLMNTEAFF. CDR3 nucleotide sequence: TGTGCCAGCACTAACTTGATGAACACTGAAGCTTTCTTT.

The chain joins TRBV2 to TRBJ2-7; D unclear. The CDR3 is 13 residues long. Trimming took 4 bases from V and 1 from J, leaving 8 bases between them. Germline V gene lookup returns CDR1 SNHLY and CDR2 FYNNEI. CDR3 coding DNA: TGTGCCAGCAGTGTCGAGGAATCCTACGAGCAGTACTTC. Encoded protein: CASSVEESYEQYF.

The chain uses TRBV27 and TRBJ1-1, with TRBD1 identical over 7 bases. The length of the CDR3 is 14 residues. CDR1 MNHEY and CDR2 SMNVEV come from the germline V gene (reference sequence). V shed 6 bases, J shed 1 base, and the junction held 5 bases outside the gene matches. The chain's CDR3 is CASRRTGRNTEAFF. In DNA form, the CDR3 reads TGTGCCAGCAGAAGGACAGGTAGGAACACTGAAGCTTTCTTT.

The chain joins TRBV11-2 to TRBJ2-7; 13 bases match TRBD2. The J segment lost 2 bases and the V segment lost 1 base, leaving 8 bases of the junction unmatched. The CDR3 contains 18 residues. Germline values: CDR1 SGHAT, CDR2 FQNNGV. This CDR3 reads CASSLGGRLAGGTYEQYF. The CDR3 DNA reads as TGTGCCAGCAGCTTAGGAGGGCGACTAGCGGGAGGAACCTACGAGCAGTACTTC.

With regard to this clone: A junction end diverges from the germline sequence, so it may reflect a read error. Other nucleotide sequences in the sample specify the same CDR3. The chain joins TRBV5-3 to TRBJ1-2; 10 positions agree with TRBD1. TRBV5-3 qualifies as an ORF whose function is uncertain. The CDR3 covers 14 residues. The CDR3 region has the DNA TGTGCCAGAAAAGGGACAGGGGTTAACTACGGCTACACCTTC. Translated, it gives CARKGTGVNYGYTF.

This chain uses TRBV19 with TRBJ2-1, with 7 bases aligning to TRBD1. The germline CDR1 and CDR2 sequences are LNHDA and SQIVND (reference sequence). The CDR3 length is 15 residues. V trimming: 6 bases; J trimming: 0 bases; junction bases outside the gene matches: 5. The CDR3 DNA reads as TGTGCCAGTAGCTCGGACAGGAGCTCCTACAATGAGCAGTTCTTC. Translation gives CASSSDRSSYNEQFF. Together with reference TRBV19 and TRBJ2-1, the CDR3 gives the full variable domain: DGGITQSPKYLFRKEGQNVTLSCEQNLNHDAMYWYRQDPGQGLRLIYYSQIVNDFQKGDIAEGYSVSREKKESFPLTVTSAQKNPTAFYLCASSSDRSSYNEQFFGPGTRLTVL.

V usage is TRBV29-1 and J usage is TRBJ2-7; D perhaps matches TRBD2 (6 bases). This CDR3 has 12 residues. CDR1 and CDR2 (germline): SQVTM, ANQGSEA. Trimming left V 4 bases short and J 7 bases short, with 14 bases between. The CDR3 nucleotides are TGCAGCGTTGGGGGACTGGGAGTTGAGCAGTACTTC. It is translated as CSVGGLGVEQYF.

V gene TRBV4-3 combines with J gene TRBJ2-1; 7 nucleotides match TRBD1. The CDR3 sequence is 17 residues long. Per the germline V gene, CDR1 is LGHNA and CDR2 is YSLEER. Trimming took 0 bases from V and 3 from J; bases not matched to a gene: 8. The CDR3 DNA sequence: TGCGCCAGCAGCCAAGACGCCGGGGACAGCTACTACAATGAGCAGTTCTTC. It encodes CASSQDAGDSYYNEQFF.

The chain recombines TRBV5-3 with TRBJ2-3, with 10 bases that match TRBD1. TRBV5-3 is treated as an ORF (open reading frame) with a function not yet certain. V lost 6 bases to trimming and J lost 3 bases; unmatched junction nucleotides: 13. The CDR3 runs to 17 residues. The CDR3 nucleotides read TGTGCCAGAATCAGACCAACTCGGGACAGGGGAACAGATACGCAGTATTTT. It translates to CARIRPTRDRGTDTQYF.

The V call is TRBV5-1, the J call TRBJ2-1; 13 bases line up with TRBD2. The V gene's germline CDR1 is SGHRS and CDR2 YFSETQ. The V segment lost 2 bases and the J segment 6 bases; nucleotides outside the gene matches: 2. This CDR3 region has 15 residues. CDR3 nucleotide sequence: TGCGCCAGCAGCTTCGGACTAGCGGGGGCCAATGAGCAGTTCTTC. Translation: CASSFGLAGANEQFF.

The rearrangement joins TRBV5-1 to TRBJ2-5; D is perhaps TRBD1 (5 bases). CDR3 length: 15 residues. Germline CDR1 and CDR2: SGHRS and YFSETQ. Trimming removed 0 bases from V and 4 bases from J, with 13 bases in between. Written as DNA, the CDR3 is TGCGCCAGCAGCTTGGAGGCAGGGAAGGGAGAGACCCAGTACTTC. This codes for CASSLEAGKGETQYF.

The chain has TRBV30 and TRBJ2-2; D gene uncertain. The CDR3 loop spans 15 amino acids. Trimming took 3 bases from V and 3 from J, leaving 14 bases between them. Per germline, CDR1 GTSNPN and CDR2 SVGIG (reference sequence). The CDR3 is CAWRLDLWDTGELFF. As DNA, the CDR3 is TGTGCCTGGAGGCTTGACTTGTGGGACACCGGGGAGCTGTTTTTT.

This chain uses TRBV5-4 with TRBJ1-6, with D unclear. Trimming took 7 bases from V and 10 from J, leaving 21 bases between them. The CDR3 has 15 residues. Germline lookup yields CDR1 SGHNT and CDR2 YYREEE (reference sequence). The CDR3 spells CASGGLEAMESPLHF. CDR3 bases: TGTGCCAGCGGAGGCCTGGAGGCAATGGAGTCACCCCTCCACTTT.

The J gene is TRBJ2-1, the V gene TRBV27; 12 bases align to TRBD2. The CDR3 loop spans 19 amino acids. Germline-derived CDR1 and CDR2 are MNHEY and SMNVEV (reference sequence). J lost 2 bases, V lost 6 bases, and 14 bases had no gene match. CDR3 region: CASSPHGVLAGGAYNEQFF. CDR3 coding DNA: TGTGCCAGCAGCCCCCATGGGGTGCTAGCGGGAGGGGCCTACAATGAGCAGTTCTTC.